This TCR beta chain was sequenced for a study of T cell changes during pregnancy in multiple sclerosis. V was pared by 3 bases and J by 5 bases, with 19 bases of the junction left unmatched. The germline V gene encodes CDR1 MDHEN and CDR2 SYDVKM. This CDR3 is built from 18 residues. Repertoires were generated with immunoSEQ multiplex PCR, while TCRdb's copy carries only in-frame clones and drops some. The table includes approximately 84,000 clones, approximately 95% detected once. This clone was seen once. The sequence was collected from a female donor in good health, enrolled as a control in a pregnancy study. The chain has TRBV28 and TRBJ2-7; 7 bases match TRBD1. The material was peripheral blood, obtained in the second trimester of pregnancy. The CDR3: CASSLWGFRTGSDHEQYF. CDR3 sequence (DNA): TGTGCCAGCAGTTTGTGGGGCTTTAGGACAGGCTCCGACCACGAGCAGTACTTC. The full variable domain, completed using reference TRBV28 and TRBJ2-7, is DVKVTQSSRYLVKRTGEKVFLECVQDMDHENMFWYRQDPGLGLRLIYFSYDVKMKEKGDIPEGYSVSREKKERFSLILESASTNQTSMYLCASSLWGFRTGSDHEQYFGPGTRLTVT.